The T cell receptor beta chain described here comes from a study of tumor and adjacent non-tumor tissue in lung cancer. Study-wide results and limits: Significantly higher TCR diversity was found in tumor than normal lung.

TCRbeta libraries were built with three rounds of nested PCR, modified from ARM-PCR. TCRdb fed the multiplex PCR reads into MiXCR, producing one record per CDR3 protein. The table records around 66,000 distinct CDR3 sequences, 55% to 85% of them present only once. As to this clonotype: Its specificity is not known.

No cell sorting was done before RNA was extracted from the tissue. The sequenced sample was lung tumor tissue. This receptor was identified in a man in his sixties with non-small cell lung cancer.

CDR3 region: CSASPGGLIGEQFF. The CDR3 DNA reads as TGCAGTGCTAGTCCCGGAGGGCTAATAGGGGAGCAGTTCTTC. The rearrangement joins TRBV20-1 to TRBJ2-1, with a tentative D call TRBD2 (6 bases). CDR1 and CDR2 (germline): DFQATT, SNEGSKA (reference sequence). The V end was cut by 3 bases, the J end by 10 bases, with 19 bases between. The length of the CDR3 is 14 residues.